Included here is one TCR beta chain sequence, with context. This record comes from a study of T cell changes during pregnancy in multiple sclerosis. Measured with immunoSEQ multiplex PCR; TCRdb has only the in-frame clones, and not every one. The sample yields roughly 40,000 clones, around 94% seen once. The CDR3 spans 13 residues. Germline V gene data show CDR1 as SEHNR and CDR2 as FQNEAQ (reference sequence). Sequenced material: peripheral blood, taken in the third trimester of pregnancy. The chain combines TRBV7-9 with TRBJ2-7, with D perhaps TRBD2 (5 bases). The last part of the DNA fits TRBJ2-3 better; the J call may be wrong. This receptor was identified in a female donor with multiple sclerosis, enrolled in a pregnancy study. The CDR3 sequence is CASSLDAGDTQYF. Written as DNA, the CDR3 is TGTGCCAGCAGCTTAGATGCGGGAGATACGCAGTATTTT.